This TCR beta chain is from a study of blood T cell repertoires in COVID-19. Whole-study context: COVID-19 samples from acute and convalescent phases originated in the United States, Italy and Spain. PBMCs, B-cell-depleted T cells, or T cells were the source of the cDNA or gDNA that made up the material.

Enrollees, roughly 18 to 89 years old, lived in 24 US areas. Participants were placed into cohorts based on the clinical history they reported. V was cut by 5 bases and J by 4 bases, with 5 bases left in between. The germline gives CDR1 LNHDA, CDR2 SQIVND (reference sequence). The CDR3 is 11 residues long. Using immunoSEQ multiplex PCR, the repertoire was profiled, and TCRdb retains in-frame clones only, with some absent. The table lists under 350,000 clones, about 89% of them singletons. The sequenced material came from PBMCs or T cells enriched from blood (not recorded which). The sequence came from a woman aged 40 to 50 who had recovered from COVID-19. The chain recombines TRBV19 with TRBJ1-2; unclear D gene. The CDR3 spells CASSFFYGYTF. CDR3 coding DNA: TGTGCCAGTAGTTTCTTCTATGGCTACACCTTC.